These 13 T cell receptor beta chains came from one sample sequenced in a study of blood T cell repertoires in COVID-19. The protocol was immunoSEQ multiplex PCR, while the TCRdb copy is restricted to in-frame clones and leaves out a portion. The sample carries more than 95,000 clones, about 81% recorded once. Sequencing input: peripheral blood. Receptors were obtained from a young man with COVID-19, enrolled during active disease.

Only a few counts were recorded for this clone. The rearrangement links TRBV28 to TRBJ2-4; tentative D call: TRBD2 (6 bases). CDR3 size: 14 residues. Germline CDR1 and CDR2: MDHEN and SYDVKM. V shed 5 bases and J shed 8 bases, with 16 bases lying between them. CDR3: CASSLGTLGDIQYF. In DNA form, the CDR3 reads TGTGCCAGCAGTCTCGGGACTTTGGGGGACATTCAGTACTTC.

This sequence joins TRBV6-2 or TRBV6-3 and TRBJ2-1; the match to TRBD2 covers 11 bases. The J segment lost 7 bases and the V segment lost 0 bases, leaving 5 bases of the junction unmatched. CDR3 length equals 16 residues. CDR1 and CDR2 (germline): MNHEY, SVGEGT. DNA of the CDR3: TGTGCCAGCAGTTACTCGATGACTAGCGGGAAGAATGAGCAGTTCTTC. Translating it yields CASSYSMTSGKNEQFF.

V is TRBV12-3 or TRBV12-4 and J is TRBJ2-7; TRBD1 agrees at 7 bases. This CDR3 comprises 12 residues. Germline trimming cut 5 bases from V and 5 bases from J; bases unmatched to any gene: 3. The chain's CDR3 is CASSPTGDEQYF. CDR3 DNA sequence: TGTGCCAGCAGTCCAACAGGGGACGAGCAGTACTTC.

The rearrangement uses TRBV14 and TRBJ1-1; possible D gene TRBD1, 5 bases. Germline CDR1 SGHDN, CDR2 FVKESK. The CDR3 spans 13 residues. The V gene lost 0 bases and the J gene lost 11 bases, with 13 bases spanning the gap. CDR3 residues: CASSQDRQGAAFF. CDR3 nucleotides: TGTGCCAGCAGCCAAGATAGGCAAGGGGCCGCTTTCTTT. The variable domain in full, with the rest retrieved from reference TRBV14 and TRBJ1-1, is EAGVTQFPSHSVIEKGQTVTLRCDPISGHDNLYWYRRVMGKEIKFLLHFVKESKQDESGMPNNRFLAERTGGTYSTLKVQPAELEDSGVYFCASSQDRQGAAFFGQGTRLTVV.

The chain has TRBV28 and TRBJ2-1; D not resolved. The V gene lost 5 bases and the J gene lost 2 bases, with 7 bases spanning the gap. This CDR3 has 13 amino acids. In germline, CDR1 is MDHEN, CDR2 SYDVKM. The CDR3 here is CASSRLAYNEQFF. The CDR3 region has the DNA TGTGCCAGCAGTCGGCTAGCCTACAATGAGCAGTTCTTC.

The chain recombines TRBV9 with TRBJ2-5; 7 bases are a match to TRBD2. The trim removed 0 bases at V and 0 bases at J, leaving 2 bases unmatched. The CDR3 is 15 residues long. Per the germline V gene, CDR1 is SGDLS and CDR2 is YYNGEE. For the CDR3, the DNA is TGTGCCAGCAGCGTAGCGGCGGGGGACCAAGAGACCCAGTACTTC. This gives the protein CASSVAAGDQETQYF.

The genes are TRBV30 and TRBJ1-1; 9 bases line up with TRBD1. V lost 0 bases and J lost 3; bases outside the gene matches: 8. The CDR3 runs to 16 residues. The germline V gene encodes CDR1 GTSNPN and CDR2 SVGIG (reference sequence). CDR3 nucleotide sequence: TGTGCCTGGAGTGTCAGGACAGGGGATTTGCACACTGAAGCTTTCTTT. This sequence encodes CAWSVRTGDLHTEAFF.

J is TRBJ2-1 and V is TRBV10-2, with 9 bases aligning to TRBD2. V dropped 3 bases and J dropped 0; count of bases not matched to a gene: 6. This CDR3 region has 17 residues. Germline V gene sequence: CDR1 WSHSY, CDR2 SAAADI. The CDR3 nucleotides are TGCGCCAGCAGTGATTCTACTAGCGGGCCCTCCTACAATGAGCAGTTCTTC. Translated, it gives CASSDSTSGPSYNEQFF.

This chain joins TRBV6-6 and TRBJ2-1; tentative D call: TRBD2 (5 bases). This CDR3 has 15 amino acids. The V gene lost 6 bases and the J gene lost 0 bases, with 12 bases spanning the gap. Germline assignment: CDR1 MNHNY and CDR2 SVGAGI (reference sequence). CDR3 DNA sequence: TGTGCCAGCAGACCTTCTAGCTACTCCTACAATGAGCAGTTCTTC. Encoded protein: CASRPSSYSYNEQFF.

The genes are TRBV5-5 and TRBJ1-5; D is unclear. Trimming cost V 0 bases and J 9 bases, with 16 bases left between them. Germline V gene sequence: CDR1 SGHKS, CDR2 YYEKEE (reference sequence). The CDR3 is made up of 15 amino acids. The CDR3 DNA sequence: TGTGCCAGCAGCTTGGAGGTGGGCAGGCCTCCGCCCCAGCATTTT. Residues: CASSLEVGRPPPQHF.

Written as DNA, the CDR3 is TGCAGTGCTAGTTCCGCGGGAGGGTGGCAGACCTACAATGAGCAGTTCTTC. Its protein product is CSASSAGGWQTYNEQFF. The rearrangement links TRBV20-1 to TRBJ2-1; 9 bases are a match to TRBD2. There are 17 residues in the CDR3. Germline V gives CDR1 DFQATT, CDR2 SNEGSKA (reference sequence). Unmatched junction bases numbered 11, after V lost 3 bases and J lost 2 bases.

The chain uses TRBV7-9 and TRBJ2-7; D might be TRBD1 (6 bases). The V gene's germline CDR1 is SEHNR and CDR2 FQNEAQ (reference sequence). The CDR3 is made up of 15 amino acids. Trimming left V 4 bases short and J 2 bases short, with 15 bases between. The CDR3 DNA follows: TGTGCCAGCAGCTCGACCGGACAGCTAACCTACGAGCAGTACTTC. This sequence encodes CASSSTGQLTYEQYF.

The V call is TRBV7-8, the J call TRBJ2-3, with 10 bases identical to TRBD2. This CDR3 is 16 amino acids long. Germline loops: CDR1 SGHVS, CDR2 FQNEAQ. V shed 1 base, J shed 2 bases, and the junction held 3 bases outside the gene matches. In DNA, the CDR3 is TGTGCCAGCAGCTTAGTAGCGGGGGGCTTCACAGATACGCAGTATTTT. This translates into CASSLVAGGFTDTQYF.